This TCR beta chain stems from a study of PD-L1 blockade in urothelial cancer. V gave up 5 bases and J gave up 5 bases, with 12 bases separating them. Germline V gene lookup returns CDR1 SGHTA and CDR2 FQGTGA. This CDR3 spans 13 amino acids. TCRdb keeps only in-frame clones here, not all; method: immunoSEQ multiplex PCR. The sample records 70,000 to 90,000 clones, under 90% being singletons. Time point: pretreatment peripheral blood. The chain joins TRBV7-3 to TRBJ2-5; possible D gene TRBD2, 7 bases. This clonotype was obtained from a man aged 60 to 69 with urothelial cancer. The sequencing used PBMCs, collected around atezolizumab (anti-PD-L1) treatment. CDR3 amino acids: CASSPGGWETQYF. The CDR3 DNA reads as TGTGCCAGCAGCCCGGGGGGCTGGGAGACCCAGTACTTC.